This is a list of T cell receptor beta chains from one sample in a study of shared clonotypes between healthy human individuals. Only in-frame clones appear in the TCRdb table, and some are missing; sequencing was by immunoSEQ multiplex PCR. This sample has about 460,000 clones, with roughly four fifths found just once. The specimen sequenced was PBMCs. These receptors were taken from a woman aged 35 to 49 in good health. Some clones in this sample may be carry-over from other donors' samples. Each CDR3 is given with its conserved first and last residue. The D gene is left open where the match is weak. Not all rows give a size; the values are once, few, many and, for expanded clones, a class.

-,TRBV7-2,-,TRBJ1-5,TGTGCCAGCAGCTTAGCCCCACTACCCAATCAGCCCCAGCATTTT,CASSLAPLPNQPQHF
once,TRBV30,TRBD1,TRBJ2-7,TGTGCCTGGAACCGACAGGGAGTCCTCTACGAGCAGTACTTC,CAWNRQGVLYEQYF
-,TRBV19,-,TRBJ1-5,TGTGCCAGTAGTTCAGGGTATCAGCCCCAGCATTTT,CASSSGYQPQHF
-,TRBV4-2,TRBD2,TRBJ2-1,TGTGCCAGCAGCCAAGGGGAGTCGGGAGGGCCCAATGAGCAGTTCTTC,CASSQGESGGPNEQFF
-,TRBV18,-,TRBJ1-5,TGTGCCAGCTCCACCCAGGATAGCAATCAGCCCCAGCATTTT,CASSTQDSNQPQHF
-,TRBV7-8,-,TRBJ1-2,TGTGCCAGCAGCAAAGCGTCGGTCGATGGCTACACCTTC,CASSKASVDGYTF
-,TRBV28,-,TRBJ1-2,TGTGCCAGCAGTCCCGGACAGATAGGCTACACCTTC,CASSPGQIGYTF
few,TRBV4-2,-,TRBJ2-7,TGTGCCAGCAGCCAAGAGAGCGGGCACTCCTACGAGCAGTACTTC,CASSQESGHSYEQYF
many,TRBV7-3,TRBD2,TRBJ2-7,TGTGCCAGCAGCGTAAGCGGGATCGGTAACGAGCAGTACTTC,CASSVSGIGNEQYF
many,TRBV9,-,TRBJ2-2,TGTGCCAGCAGCGCCAGGATGGAACACACCGGGGAGCTGTTTTTT,CASSARMEHTGELFF
-,TRBV28,TRBD2,TRBJ2-1,TGTGCCAGCACTTTTAGCGGGGATGAGCAGTTCTTC,CASTFSGDEQFF
once,TRBV5-5,-,TRBJ2-7,TGTGCCAGCAGCTTTCACAGGGATGGGGAGCAGTACTTC,CASSFHRDGEQYF
-,TRBV5-8,TRBD1,TRBJ1-5,TGTGCCAGCAGTCAGGACAGGAGCAATCAGCCCCAGCATTTT,CASSQDRSNQPQHF
-,TRBV29-1,TRBD1,TRBJ1-5,TGCAGCGTTGCCGGGACAGGAGGACAGCCCCAGCATTTT,CSVAGTGGQPQHF
-,TRBV11-2,-,TRBJ2-2,TGTGCCAGCAGCCCGGGAGCCACCGGGGAGCTGTTTTTT,CASSPGATGELFF
-,TRBV9,TRBD2,TRBJ2-2,TGTGCCAGCAGCGCCGGACTAGCGGGTCGGACCGGGGAGCTGTTTTTT,CASSAGLAGRTGELFF
-,TRBV28,TRBD2,TRBJ2-7,TGTGCCAGCACCCAAAGGGGTAGCGGGAGTACCTACGAGCAGTACTTC,CASTQRGSGSTYEQYF
-,TRBV11-2,-,TRBJ1-4,TGTGCCAGCAGCTCGACAGCAACTAATGAAAAACTGTTTTTT,CASSSTATNEKLFF
-,TRBV6-1,TRBD1,TRBJ2-1,TGTGCCAGCAGTGTCGTCCCGGGACAGGGGGGCGAGCAGTTCTTC,CASSVVPGQGGEQFF
-,TRBV11-3,-,TRBJ2-3,TGTGCCACCAGCAAGGACGGATCCACAGATACGCAGTATTTT,CATSKDGSTDTQYF
-,TRBV5-1,TRBD1,TRBJ1-1,TGCGCCAGCAGCTTGGAGGGGGCAGGGGATAAAGCTTTCTTT,CASSLEGAGDKAFF
-,TRBV28,-,TRBJ2-3,TGTGCCAGCAGCCGCAGTAGCGGAGCTAGCACAGATACGCAGTATTTT,CASSRSSGASTDTQYF
few,TRBV18,-,TRBJ2-7,TGTGCCAGCCCACCCGGGGATCCCTACGAGCAGTACTTC,CASPPGDPYEQYF
-,TRBV15,-,TRBJ1-5,TGTGCCACCAGCAGGGGGGGAGGGAGTCAGCCCCAGCATTTT,CATSRGGGSQPQHF
once,TRBV6-1,TRBD1,TRBJ2-7,TGTGCCAGCACTAGGACAGGGGTAACCTACGAGCAGTACTTC,CASTRTGVTYEQYF
-,TRBV9,TRBD2,TRBJ2-6,TGTGCCAGCAGCGCTCTAGCGGGAGGTATCTCTGGGGCCAACGTCCTAACTTTC,CASSALAGGISGANVLTF
-,TRBV14,TRBD2,TRBJ2-2,TGTGCCAGCAGCTTCAGGACTAGCGGAAACACCGGGGAGCTGTTTTTT,CASSFRTSGNTGELFF
-,TRBV4-1,TRBD1,TRBJ2-2,TGCGCCAGCAGCCAGGGGACAGGGGGCTACGCCGGGGAGCTGTTTTTT,CASSQGTGGYAGELFF
-,TRBV7-2,-,TRBJ1-5,TGTGCCAGCAGCTTAGGGCAGATCAATCAGCCCCAGCATTTT,CASSLGQINQPQHF
once,TRBV19,TRBD2,TRBJ2-5,TGTGCCAGTACCATGCAAGCGGGAGCACAGACCCAGTACTTC,CASTMQAGAQTQYF
-,TRBV29-1,TRBD2,TRBJ2-1,TGCAGCGTTGAAAATTATTGGCTAGCGGGAGTCCACAATGAGCAGTTCTTC,CSVENYWLAGVHNEQFF
-,TRBV30,-,TRBJ1-3,TGTGCCTGGAGTCCAAACACCATATATTTT,CAWSPNTIYF
many,TRBV27,TRBD1,TRBJ2-7,TGTGCCAGCAGGAACGACAGGGTTAAAAGCTACGAGCAGTACTTC,CASRNDRVKSYEQYF
once,TRBV19,TRBD1,TRBJ2-5,TGTGCCAGTAGTCCGAAAACAGGGGGACGAGAGACCCAGTACTTC,CASSPKTGGRETQYF
few,TRBV9,TRBD1,TRBJ1-4,TGTGCCAGCAGCGTCGGGACAGGGACTAATGAAAAACTGTTTTTT,CASSVGTGTNEKLFF
-,TRBV19,-,TRBJ2-5,TGTGCCAGTAGTACGAGCGGGTTCCAAGAGACCCAGTACTTC,CASSTSGFQETQYF
few,TRBV6-6,-,TRBJ2-5,TGTGCCAGCAGTACGACCCAAGAGACCCAGTACTTC,CASSTTQETQYF
-,TRBV28,TRBD2,TRBJ2-7,TGTGCCAGCAGTTTACGGCCTAGCGGATCCTACGAGCAGTACTTC,CASSLRPSGSYEQYF
-,TRBV28,TRBD2,TRBJ2-7,TGTGCCAGCAGTTCCCTAGCGGGAGTTGTGTTCGAGCAGTACTTC,CASSSLAGVVFEQYF
-,TRBV28,TRBD1,TRBJ2-7,TGTGCCAGCAGTACACCGGGACAGGGGTTCCACGAGCAGTACTTC,CASSTPGQGFHEQYF
few,TRBV10-3,-,TRBJ2-1,TGTGCAAATGGCCGGCGGAATGAGCAGTTCTTC,CANGRRNEQFF
-,TRBV5-6,-,TRBJ2-2,TGTGCCAGCAGCTTGTGGTCAGGGAGGGAGCTGTTTTTT,CASSLWSGRELFF